The next 20 T cell receptor beta chains were all read from a single sample in a study of regulatory T cells in long-lasting Graves disease. Building the TCR beta libraries relied on iRepertoire HTBI primers, and CDR3 regions underwent Arm-PCR. TCRdb reprocessed the multiplex PCR reads via MiXCR and lists one record per CDR3 protein. The table records about 430,000 distinct CDR3 sequences, 20% to 25% of them present only once. The time point denotes: persistent/refractory GD, antithyroid drugs over 5 years with positive TRAb. Construction of the TCR library relied on RNA isolated from PBMCs. The sample in question was peripheral blood mononuclear cells (PBMCs), obtained when the disease was refractory, from a patient treated with antithyroid drugs. The receptors derive from a female donor with Graves disease.

Many counts were recorded for this clonotype. The genes are TRBV10-3 and TRBJ1-1; possible D gene TRBD1, 5 bases. This CDR3 comprises 13 residues. V was cut by 2 bases and J by 2 bases, with 6 bases left in between. The germline V gene encodes CDR1 ENHRY and CDR2 SYGVKD. The CDR3 sequence: CAISEQGNTEAFF. The DNA of the CDR3 is TGTGCCATCAGTGAGCAGGGAAACACTGAAGCTTTCTTT.

The chain is built from TRBV19 and TRBJ2-2; 14 bases fit TRBD2. In germline, CDR1 is LNHDA, CDR2 SQIVND (reference sequence). With V trimmed by 0 bases and J by 4 bases, 10 bases remained unmatched. The CDR3 totals 20 residues. CDR3 nucleotides: TGTGCCAGTAGTATAGATTTTCGTAGACTAGCGGGAGGGACCACCGGGGAGCTGTTTTTT. Residues: CASSIDFRRLAGGTTGELFF.

The chain has TRBV28 and TRBJ2-2; the D gene is possibly TRBD2 (5 bases). With 10 bases removed from V and 0 bases from J, the gap between germline ends came to 12 bases. Looked up from germline, CDR1 is MDHEN and CDR2 is SYDVKM. CDR3 length: 14 residues. CDR3 DNA sequence: TGTGCCATCTCGGGGTTTGCGAACACCGGGGAGCTGTTTTTT. This sequence encodes CAISGFANTGELFF.

Turning to this clonotype: One end of the junction fails to match germline, which may point to a read error. This chain uses TRBV11-2 with TRBJ2-7; TRBD2 aligns across 14 bases. The CDR3 has 14 residues. The germline gives CDR1 SGHAT, CDR2 FQNNGV. CDR3 sequence reads: CASSYGTSGSEQYF. The CDR3 region has the DNA TGCGCCAGCAGCTACGGGACTAGCGGGAGCGAGCAGTACTTC.

This clonotype was seen a few times. The rearrangement links TRBV28 to TRBJ1-2, with 7 bases aligning to TRBD1. Trimming at V came to 6 bases and at J to 4 bases, leaving 5 bases not matched to a gene. Germline loops: CDR1 MDHEN, CDR2 SYDVKM. This CDR3 is built from 13 residues. This CDR3 is CASRTGTAYGYTF. As DNA, the CDR3 is TGTGCCAGCAGAACCGGGACAGCCTATGGCTACACCTTC.

This clonotype was counted at least ten times. The chain joins TRBV28 to TRBJ1-2; TRBD1 is a possible D gene (6 bases). Trimming took 5 bases from V and 4 from J, leaving 23 bases between them. Germline values: CDR1 MDHEN, CDR2 SYDVKM. This CDR3 has 17 amino acids. The CDR3 reads CASSGGGWGPKTYGYTF. Here the CDR3 DNA reads TGTGCCAGCAGTGGGGGGGGCTGGGGACCTAAAACCTATGGCTACACCTTC.

The chain has TRBV20-1 and TRBJ2-1, with 10 bases identical to TRBD2. V lost 3 bases and J lost 2; bases outside the gene matches: 7. Germline CDR1 DFQATT, CDR2 SNEGSKA (reference sequence). There are 16 residues in the CDR3. The CDR3 DNA reads TGCAGTGCTAGCCTAGCGGGAGTCTGGGCCTACAATGAGCAGTTCTTC. Translating gives CSASLAGVWAYNEQFF.

The sample holds a few counts of this clonotype. This chain links TRBV4-1 with TRBJ2-7; D remains ambiguous. The length of the CDR3 is 13 residues. Germline V gene lookup returns CDR1 MGHRA and CDR2 YSYEKL. Trimming removed 2 bases from V and 1 base from J, with 6 bases in between. The CDR3 region is CASSQLGSYEQYF. In nucleotides, the CDR3 is TGCGCCAGCAGCCAATTGGGATCCTACGAGCAGTACTTC.

This clonotype was recorded at least ten times. J is TRBJ1-5 and V is TRBV11-2; possible D gene TRBD1, 6 bases. The CDR3 covers 16 residues. Germline-derived CDR1 and CDR2 are SGHAT and FQNNGV. V was trimmed by 4 bases and J by 0 bases, leaving 13 bases between them. The CDR3 sequence is CASSSGEGFSNQPQHF. The CDR3 region has the DNA TGTGCCAGCAGCTCAGGGGAGGGGTTTAGCAATCAGCCCCAGCATTTT.

This chain links TRBV20-1 with TRBJ2-3; D ambiguous. V was clipped by 3 bases and J by 2 bases, with 15 bases between them. In germline, CDR1 is DFQATT, CDR2 SNEGSKA (reference sequence). The CDR3 is 15 residues long. The DNA for the CDR3 is TGCAGTGCTAGGATCTCGGCGGCATCCACAGATACGCAGTATTTT. It codes for CSARISAASTDTQYF.

This clonotype has a handful of counts. V gene TRBV28 combines with J gene TRBJ2-3; the D is unclear. Germline assignment: CDR1 MDHEN and CDR2 SYDVKM. The CDR3 spans 14 residues. With 2 bases removed from V and 7 bases from J, the gap between germline ends came to 13 bases. The CDR3 nucleotides are TGTGCCAGCAGTTTAATGCGGCCCCGGAATACGCAGTATTTT. Protein product: CASSLMRPRNTQYF.

The table lists this clonotype with many counts. Here the CDR3 DNA reads TGTGCCAGCAGGCCGACAGGGACGAATTCACCCCTCCACTTT. Protein: CASRPTGTNSPLHF. The chain has TRBV28 and TRBJ1-6; 7 nucleotides align to TRBD1. Unmatched junction bases numbered 6, after V lost 6 bases and J lost 7 bases. CDR1 and CDR2 (germline): MDHEN, SYDVKM. The CDR3 is made up of 14 amino acids.

V and J are TRBV20-1 and TRBJ2-2, with 7 bases matching TRBD2. The J segment lost 0 bases and the V segment lost 0 bases, leaving 7 bases of the junction unmatched. Germline CDR1 and CDR2: DFQATT and SNEGSKA (reference sequence). This CDR3 comprises 17 residues. The CDR3 DNA reads TGCAGTGCTAGAGATCGAAGCGGACTAGCGAACACCGGGGAGCTGTTTTTT. Translated: CSARDRSGLANTGELFF.

The sample holds many counts of this clonotype. The rearrangement links TRBV7-9 to TRBJ1-2; D might be TRBD1 (5 bases). The germline V and J ends were trimmed by 4 bases and 5 bases, with 17 bases remaining between them. CDR3 length: 15 residues. Germline loops: CDR1 SEHNR, CDR2 FQNEAQ (reference sequence). The CDR3 is CASSSLGAANYGYTF. CDR3 coding DNA: TGTGCCAGCAGCTCCCTTGGGGCAGCGAATTATGGCTACACCTTC.

In regard to this clonotype: A much larger clone differs by one base, so this may be a read error. This CDR3 is missing its conserved last phenylalanine or tryptophan, likely due to a read error. This sequence joins TRBV6-2 or TRBV6-3 and TRBJ1-1; TRBD1 aligns across 8 bases. The germline gives CDR1 MNHEY, CDR2 SVGEGT. Trimming removed 5 bases from V and 1 base from J; junction bases left unmatched: 3. This CDR3 region has 14 residues. The CDR3 region has the DNA TGTGCCAGCAGTGGGACAGGAGGGAACACTGAAGCTTTCCTT. This codes for CASSGTGGNTEAFL.

This clonotype was counted at least ten times. The J gene is TRBJ1-3, the V gene TRBV28; D is unresolved. Deletions cut 7 bases from V and 8 bases from J, with 15 bases between. The germline V gene has CDR1 MDHEN and CDR2 SYDVKM. The CDR3 runs 13 residues. The CDR3 sequence is CASTTTPGDTIYF. As DNA, the CDR3 is TGTGCCAGCACAACAACTCCCGGTGACACCATATATTTT.

V and J are TRBV6-2 or TRBV6-3 and TRBJ2-7, with 7 positions matching TRBD2. Germline CDR1 reads MNHEY; CDR2 reads SVGEGT. V was pared by 0 bases and J by 4 bases, with 9 bases of the junction left unmatched. There are 16 residues in the CDR3. The chain's CDR3 is CASSYSISAGRYEQYF. The CDR3 nucleotides read TGTGCCAGCAGTTACTCGATCTCAGCGGGAAGGTACGAGCAGTACTTC.

With regard to this clonotype: Being one base from a much bigger clone, this may be a read error. The rearrangement links TRBV27 to TRBJ2-7; no firm D call. Germline V gives CDR1 MNHEY, CDR2 SMNVEV (reference sequence). Trimming took 6 bases from V and 0 from J, leaving 15 bases between them. The length of the CDR3 is 15 residues. DNA of the CDR3: TGTGCCAGCAGATACGACCTCTCTAGCTCCTACGAGCAGTACTTC. This gives the protein CASRYDLSSSYEQYF.

V gene TRBV28 combines with J gene TRBJ2-3, with TRBD2 as a possible D gene (6 bases). With 6 bases removed from V and 2 bases from J, the gap between germline ends came to 12 bases. This CDR3 has 14 residues. Germline loops: CDR1 MDHEN, CDR2 SYDVKM. The CDR3 is CASSGGEFTDTQYF. The CDR3 DNA reads TGTGCCAGCAGCGGGGGAGAGTTCACAGATACGCAGTATTTT.

This clonotype was seen a few times. The chain combines TRBV4-1 with TRBJ2-5, with D maybe TRBD1 (5 bases). The CDR3 runs to 14 residues. V lost 1 base to trimming and J lost 1 base, with 7 bases between them. The V gene's germline CDR1 is MGHRA and CDR2 YSYEKL. In DNA, the CDR3 is TGCGCCAGCAGCCAAGGGACATCCCAAGAGACCCAGTACTTC. It is translated as CASSQGTSQETQYF.